These T cell receptor beta chains were read from a single sample in a study of spatial heterogeneity in lung cancer. TCRdb reprocessed the 5' RACE reads with MiXCR, giving one entry per CDR3 protein. The sample lists 11,000 to 15,000 distinct CDR3 sequences, about 4.4% seen once, with 15% to 20% in the top ten. Sequenced material: lung tumor tissue, taken at surgery. The receptors come from a female donor with early-stage non-small cell lung cancer. Each CDR3 is given with its conserved first and last residue. D genes are given only for firm matches. Clone sizes are shown as once, few, many or a size class.

J gene,clone size,V gene,D gene,CDR3 protein,CDR3 DNA
TRBJ2-5,many,TRBV6-2/TRBV6-3,.,CASSYLMLQETQYF,TGTGCCAGCAGTTACTTAATGCTCCAAGAGACCCAGTACTTC
TRBJ1-5,many,TRBV19,TRBD1,CASSWDSQLSNQPQHF,TGTGCCAGTAGTTGGGACAGCCAACTTAGCAATCAGCCCCAGCATTTT
TRBJ2-7,many,TRBV7-8,.,CASSLTRDSYEQYF,TGTGCCAGCAGCTTAACTCGGGATTCCTACGAGCAGTACTTC
TRBJ1-6,medium-sized,TRBV7-2,.,CASSLEMVFNSPLHF,TGTGCCAGCAGCTTAGAGATGGTCTTCAATTCACCCCTCCACTTT
TRBJ2-2,large,TRBV28,.,CASSSDRTNTGELFF,TGTGCCAGCAGTTCTGACAGGACGAACACCGGGGAGCTGTTTTTT
TRBJ1-3,many,TRBV5-4,.,CASAPTSGTTGNTIYF,TGTGCCAGCGCTCCTACTTCCGGGACTACAGGAAACACCATATATTTT
TRBJ2-1,many,TRBV10-2,TRBD2,CASSEGLRGSSYNEQFF,TGCGCCAGCAGTGAGGGGTTGCGGGGGAGCTCCTACAATGAGCAGTTCTTC
TRBJ1-4,many,TRBV2,.,CASRGRRGVGEKLFF,TGTGCCAGCAGAGGCCGAAGGGGGGTAGGGGAAAAACTGTTTTTT
TRBJ1-3,many,TRBV11-2,.,CASSLTLTLSGNTIYF,TGTGCCAGCAGCTTAACCCTGACACTCTCTGGAAACACCATATATTTT
TRBJ1-2,many,TRBV20-1,TRBD1,CSATDRGLGGYTF,TGCAGTGCTACCGACAGGGGGCTAGGAGGCTACACCTTC
TRBJ1-5,many,TRBV3-1,.,CASSQDWGGRQPQHF,TGTGCCAGCAGCCAAGATTGGGGGGGAAGGCAGCCCCAGCATTTT
TRBJ2-7,many,TRBV3-1,TRBD1,CASSRGTDPHEQYF,TGTGCCAGCAGCCGTGGGACAGATCCCCACGAGCAGTACTTC
TRBJ1-1,many,TRBV28,.,CASSLPERRESEAFF,TGTGCCAGCAGTTTGCCCGAGAGGAGAGAGAGTGAAGCTTTCTTT